This TCR beta chain originates from a study of PD-1 blockade in classical Hodgkin lymphoma. The V gene's germline CDR1 is SGHVS and CDR2 FNYEAQ. V was cut by 1 base and J by 6 bases, with 13 bases left in between. The CDR3 is 15 amino acids. Details on this clone: Its antigen is currently unknown.

Sequencing used immunoSEQ multiplex PCR; TCRdb keeps in-frame clones, though not all of them. The table has 25,000 to 30,000 clones, more than 85% seen once. Findings and caveats of the study: At C4D1, TCR diversity had climbed significantly for CD4+ cells, though not for CD8+ cells.

The time point denotes: cycle 4 day 1 (C4D1), after 5 to 7 weeks of nivolumab. No patient escaped relapse after autologous stem cell transplantation, and brentuximab vedotin exposure varied. Magnetic negative selection served to purify CD4+ T cells out of PBMCs that had been thawed. Best overall response was complete response, partial response or progressive disease in these relapsed/refractory classical Hodgkin lymphoma patients. The sequencing here drew on CD4+ T cells from blood, taken before the fourth cycle of nivolumab. This clonotype was obtained from a human donor with classical Hodgkin lymphoma. V usage is TRBV7-6 and J usage is TRBJ2-1; TRBD1 or TRBD2 may be the D gene (6 bases each). Written as DNA, the CDR3 is TGTGCCAGCAGCTTAGTAGGGGGGATGTCCAATGAGCAGTTCTTC. Encoded protein: CASSLVGGMSNEQFF.